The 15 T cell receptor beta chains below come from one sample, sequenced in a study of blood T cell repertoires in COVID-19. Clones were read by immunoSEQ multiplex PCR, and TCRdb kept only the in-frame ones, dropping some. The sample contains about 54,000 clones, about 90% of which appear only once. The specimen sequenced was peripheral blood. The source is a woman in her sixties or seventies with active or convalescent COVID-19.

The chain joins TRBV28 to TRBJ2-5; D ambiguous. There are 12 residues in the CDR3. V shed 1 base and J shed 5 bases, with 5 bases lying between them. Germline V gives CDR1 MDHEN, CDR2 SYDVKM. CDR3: CASSLFRETQYF. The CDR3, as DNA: TGTGCCAGCAGTTTATTTCGGGAGACCCAGTACTTC.

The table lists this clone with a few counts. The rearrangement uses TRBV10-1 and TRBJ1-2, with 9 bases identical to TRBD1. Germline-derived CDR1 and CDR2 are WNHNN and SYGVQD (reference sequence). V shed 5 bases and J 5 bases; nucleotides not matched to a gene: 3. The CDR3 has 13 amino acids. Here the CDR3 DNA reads TGCGCCAGCAGTCCACAGGGGGCGTATGGCTACACCTTC. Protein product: CASSPQGAYGYTF.

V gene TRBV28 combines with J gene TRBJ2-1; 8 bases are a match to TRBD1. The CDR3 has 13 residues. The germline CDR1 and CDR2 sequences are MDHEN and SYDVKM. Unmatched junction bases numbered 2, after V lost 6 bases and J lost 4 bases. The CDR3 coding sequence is TGTGCCAGCAGAGGACAGGGTTACAATGAGCAGTTCTTC. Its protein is CASRGQGYNEQFF.

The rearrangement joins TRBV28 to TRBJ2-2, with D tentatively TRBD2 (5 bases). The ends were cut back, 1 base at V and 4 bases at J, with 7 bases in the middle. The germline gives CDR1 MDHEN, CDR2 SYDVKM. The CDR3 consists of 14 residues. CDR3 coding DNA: TGTGCCAGCAGTTTATTGGCGGGCACCGGGGAGCTGTTTTTT. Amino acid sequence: CASSLLAGTGELFF. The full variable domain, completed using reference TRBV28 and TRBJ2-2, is DVKVTQSSRYLVKRTGEKVFLECVQDMDHENMFWYRQDPGLGLRLIYFSYDVKMKEKGDIPEGYSVSREKKERFSLILESASTNQTSMYLCASSLLAGTGELFFGEGSRLTVL.

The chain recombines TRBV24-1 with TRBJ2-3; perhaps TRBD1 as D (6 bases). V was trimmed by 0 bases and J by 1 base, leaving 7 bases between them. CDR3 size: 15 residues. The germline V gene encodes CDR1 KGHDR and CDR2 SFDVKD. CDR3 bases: TGTGCCACCAGTGATTTGGGACAGCGCACAGATACGCAGTATTTT. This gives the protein CATSDLGQRTDTQYF.

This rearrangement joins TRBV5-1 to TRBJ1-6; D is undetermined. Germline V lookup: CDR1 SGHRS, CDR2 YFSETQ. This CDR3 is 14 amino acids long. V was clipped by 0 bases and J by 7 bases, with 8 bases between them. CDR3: CASSLGAENSPLHF. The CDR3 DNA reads TGCGCCAGCAGCTTGGGGGCAGAGAATTCACCCCTCCACTTT. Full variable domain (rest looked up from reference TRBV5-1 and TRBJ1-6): KAGVTQTPRYLIKTRGQQVTLSCSPISGHRSVSWYQQTPGQGLQFLFEYFSETQRNKGNFPGRFSGRQFSNSRSEMNVSTLELGDSALYLCASSLGAENSPLHFGNGTRLTVT.

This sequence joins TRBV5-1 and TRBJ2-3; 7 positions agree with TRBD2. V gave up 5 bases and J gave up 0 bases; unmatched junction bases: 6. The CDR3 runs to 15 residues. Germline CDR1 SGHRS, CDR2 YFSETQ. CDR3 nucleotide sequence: TGCGCCAGCAGGTTAGCGGGCGGGAGCACAGATACGCAGTATTTT. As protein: CASRLAGGSTDTQYF.

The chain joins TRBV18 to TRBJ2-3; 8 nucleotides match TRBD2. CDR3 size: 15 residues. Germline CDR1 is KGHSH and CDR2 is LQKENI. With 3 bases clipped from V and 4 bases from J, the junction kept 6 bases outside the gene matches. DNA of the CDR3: TGTGCCAGCTCACCGGGACTAGATAGACCAGATACGCAGTATTTT. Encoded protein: CASSPGLDRPDTQYF.

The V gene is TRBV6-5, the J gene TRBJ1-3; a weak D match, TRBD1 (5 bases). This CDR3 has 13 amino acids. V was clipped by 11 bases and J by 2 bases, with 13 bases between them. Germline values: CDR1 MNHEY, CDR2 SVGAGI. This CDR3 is CAGQQDPGNTIYF. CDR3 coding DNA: TGTGCCGGACAACAGGATCCTGGAAACACCATATATTTT.

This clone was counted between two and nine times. The CDR3 DNA reads as TGTGCCAGCAGTTTATCTATAGGGAGCCGCTCCTACGAGCAGTACTTC. It encodes CASSLSIGSRSYEQYF. V usage is TRBV27 and J usage is TRBJ2-7, with D perhaps TRBD2 (5 bases). V was clipped by 0 bases and J by 0 bases, with 12 bases between them. Germline assignment: CDR1 MNHEY and CDR2 SMNVEV (reference sequence). The CDR3 spans 16 residues.

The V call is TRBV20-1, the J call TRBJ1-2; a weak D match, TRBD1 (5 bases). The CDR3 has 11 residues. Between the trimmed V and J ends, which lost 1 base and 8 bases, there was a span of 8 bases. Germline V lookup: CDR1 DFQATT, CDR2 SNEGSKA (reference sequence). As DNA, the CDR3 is TGCAGTGCTAGAGTGCGGGACGGCTACACCTTC. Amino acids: CSARVRDGYTF.

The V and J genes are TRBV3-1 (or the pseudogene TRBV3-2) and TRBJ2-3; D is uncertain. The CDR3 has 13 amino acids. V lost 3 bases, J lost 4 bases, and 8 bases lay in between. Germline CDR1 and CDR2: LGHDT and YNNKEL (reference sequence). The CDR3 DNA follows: TGTGCCAGCAGCCAGGCCTTGCCAGATACGCAGTATTTT. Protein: CASSQALPDTQYF.

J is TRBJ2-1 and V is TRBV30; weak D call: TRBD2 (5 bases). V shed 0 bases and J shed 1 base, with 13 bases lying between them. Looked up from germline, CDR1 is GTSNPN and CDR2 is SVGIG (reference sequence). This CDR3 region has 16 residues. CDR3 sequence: CAWSVPFGDSYNEQFF. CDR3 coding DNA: TGTGCCTGGAGTGTTCCATTCGGGGATTCCTACAATGAGCAGTTCTTC.

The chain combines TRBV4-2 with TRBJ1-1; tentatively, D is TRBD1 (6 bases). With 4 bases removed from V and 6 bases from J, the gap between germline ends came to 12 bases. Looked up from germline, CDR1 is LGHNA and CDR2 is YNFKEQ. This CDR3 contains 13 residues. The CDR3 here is CASSPADSSEAFF. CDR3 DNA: TGTGCCAGCAGCCCCGCGGACAGCTCTGAAGCTTTCTTT.

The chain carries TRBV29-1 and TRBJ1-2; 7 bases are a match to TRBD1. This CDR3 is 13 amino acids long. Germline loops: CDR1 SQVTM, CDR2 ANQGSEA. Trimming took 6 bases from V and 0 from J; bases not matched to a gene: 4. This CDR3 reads CSVGTDANYGYTF. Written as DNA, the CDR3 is TGCAGCGTCGGGACAGACGCTAACTATGGCTACACCTTC.